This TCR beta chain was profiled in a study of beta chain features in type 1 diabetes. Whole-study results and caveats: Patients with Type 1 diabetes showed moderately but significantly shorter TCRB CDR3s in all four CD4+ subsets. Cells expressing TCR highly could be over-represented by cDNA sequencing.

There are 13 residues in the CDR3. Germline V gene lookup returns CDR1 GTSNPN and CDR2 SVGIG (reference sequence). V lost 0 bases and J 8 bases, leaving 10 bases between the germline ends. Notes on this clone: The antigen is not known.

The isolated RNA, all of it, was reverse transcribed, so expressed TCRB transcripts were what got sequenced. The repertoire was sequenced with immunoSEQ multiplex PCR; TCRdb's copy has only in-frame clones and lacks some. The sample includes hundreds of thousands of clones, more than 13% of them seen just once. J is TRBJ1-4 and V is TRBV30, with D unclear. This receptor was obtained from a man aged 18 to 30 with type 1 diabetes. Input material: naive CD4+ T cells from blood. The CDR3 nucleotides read TGTGCCTGGAGTGTCTACTCGGAGGAAAAACTGTTTTTT. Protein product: CAWSVYSEEKLFF.